Listed here is a single TCR beta chain. This CDR3 contains 14 residues. Looked up from germline, CDR1 is GTSNPN and CDR2 is SVGIG (reference sequence). The ends were cut back, 3 bases at V and 1 base at J, with 13 bases in the middle. The table came from immunoSEQ multiplex PCR; TCRdb's copy has only in-frame clones and leaves some out. Of roughly 30,000 clones listed, less than 90% are singletons. The data originate from a study of T cell changes during pregnancy in multiple sclerosis. V usage is TRBV30 and J usage is TRBJ2-7; D gene uncertain. This sequence was found in a female donor with multiple sclerosis, enrolled in a pregnancy study. The sequencing here drew on CD8+ T cells from peripheral blood mononuclear cells, taken before pregnancy. DNA for the CDR3: TGTGCCTGGAGGGCCCCCGACATTTCCTACGAGCAGTACTTC. Translating gives CAWRAPDISYEQYF.